This is a list of T cell receptor beta chains from one sample in a study of spatial heterogeneity in lung cancer. TCRdb analysed the 5' RACE reads with MiXCR anew, one entry per CDR3 protein. The profile shows 12,000 or so distinct CDR3 sequences, roughly 13% of them singletons. Sequences were derived from PBMCs, sampled at surgery. Every receptor here comes from a female donor with early-stage non-small cell lung cancer. The CDR3 runs from the conserved cysteine through the conserved F or W. Each record gives: clone size, V gene, D gene, J gene, CDR3 protein, CDR3 DNA. The D gene is left open where the match is weak. Only part of the rows carry a size: once, few, many, or a class if the clone is expanded.

>medium-sized|TRBV6-2/TRBV6-3|.|TRBJ2-7
CASIPPYEQYF
TGTGCCAGCATTCCCCCCTACGAGCAGTACTTC
>medium-sized|TRBV7-9|TRBD1|TRBJ2-1
CASTPTGVLSYNEQFF
TGTGCCAGCACCCCGACAGGGGTCCTCTCCTACAATGAGCAGTTCTTC
>many|TRBV2|.|TRBJ2-7
CASSFYGGPPEQYF
TGTGCCAGCAGTTTTTACGGGGGTCCTCCGGAGCAGTACTTC
>medium-sized|TRBV30|TRBD1|TRBJ2-1
CAFNPGGWDNEQFF
TGTGCCTTTAACCCAGGGGGATGGGACAATGAGCAGTTCTTC
>medium-sized|TRBV29-1|TRBD2|TRBJ2-3
CSAIAGGLTDTQYF
TGCAGCGCAATAGCGGGGGGACTCACAGATACGCAGTATTTT
>medium-sized|TRBV6-2/TRBV6-3|TRBD1|TRBJ2-2
CASSYDPGQPPSGELFF
TGTGCCAGCAGTTACGATCCGGGACAGCCTCCCTCCGGGGAGCTGTTTTTT
>many|TRBV14|.|TRBJ2-7
CASSLSRYEQYF
TGTGCCAGCAGCCTTAGCAGATACGAGCAGTACTTC
>many|TRBV18|.|TRBJ2-5
CASSPPSEETQYF
TGTGCCAGCTCACCACCTAGCGAAGAGACCCAGTACTTC
>many|TRBV18|.|TRBJ2-1
CASSPPIRQSLSYNEQFF
TGTGCCAGCTCACCACCTATACGACAGTCACTATCCTACAATGAGCAGTTCTTC
>many|TRBV12-3/TRBV12-4|TRBD2|TRBJ2-1
CASSLASTSGANNEQFF
TGTGCCAGCAGTTTAGCCTCGACTAGCGGGGCTAACAATGAGCAGTTCTTC
>medium-sized|TRBV19|TRBD1|TRBJ2-2
CASRWDRNTGELFF
TGTGCCAGTAGGTGGGACAGAAACACCGGGGAGCTGTTTTTT
>medium-sized|TRBV28|.|TRBJ2-7
CASRTHGYEQYF
TGTGCCAGCAGAACTCACGGCTACGAGCAGTACTTC
>many|TRBV18|.|TRBJ1-1
CASSPQGGMNTEAFF
TGTGCCAGCTCACCCCAGGGAGGGATGAACACTGAAGCTTTCTTT
>medium-sized|TRBV10-3|.|TRBJ2-5
CAISEPYGRVETQYF
TGTGCCATCAGTGAGCCATACGGGCGGGTAGAGACCCAGTACTTC
>.|TRBV2|TRBD1|TRBJ2-7
CASRTGTAAAEQYF
TGTGCCAGCAGGACCGGGACAGCCGCCGCCGAGCAGTACTTC
>many|TRBV7-9|TRBD2|TRBJ2-7
CASSSPGLAGSSYEQYF
TGTGCCAGCAGCTCTCCTGGACTAGCGGGAAGCTCCTACGAGCAGTACTTC
>.|TRBV12-3/TRBV12-4|.|TRBJ1-1
CASSLERGRTEAFF
TGTGCCAGCAGTTTAGAACGGGGTAGGACTGAAGCTTTCTTT
>medium-sized|TRBV18|.|TRBJ2-7
CASSPPAGRAYEQYF
TGTGCCAGCTCACCACCGGCAGGGCGGGCGTACGAGCAGTACTTC
>.|TRBV20-1|TRBD1|TRBJ1-1
CSAKQGYTEAFF
TGCAGTGCCAAACAGGGGTACACTGAAGCTTTCTTT
>few|TRBV7-2|.|TRBJ2-5
CASSVPQETQYF
TGTGCCAGCAGCGTACCCCAAGAGACCCAGTACTTC
>many|TRBV24-1|TRBD1|TRBJ2-3
CATSDSGQVADTQYF
TGTGCCACCAGTGACTCAGGACAGGTGGCAGATACGCAGTATTTT
>many|TRBV7-6|.|TRBJ2-5
CASSHFSGTPKETQYF
TGTGCCAGCAGCCACTTTAGCGGAACGCCCAAAGAGACCCAGTACTTC
>medium-sized|TRBV20-1|TRBD1|TRBJ2-4
CSARDWRTGGDRAKNIQYF
TGCAGTGCTAGAGATTGGAGGACAGGGGGCGATAGGGCCAAAAACATTCAGTACTTC
>many|TRBV29-1|.|TRBJ2-2
CSVADGGGELFF
TGCAGCGTTGCGGACGGGGGCGGGGAGCTGTTTTTT
>many|TRBV5-4|TRBD2|TRBJ2-1
CASSMITTSGSPNEQFF
TGTGCCAGCAGCATGATTACGACTAGCGGGAGCCCTAATGAGCAGTTCTTC
>many|TRBV29-1|.|TRBJ1-1
CSVKGGTEAFF
TGCAGCGTTAAAGGGGGCACTGAAGCTTTCTTT
>many|TRBV29-1|.|TRBJ1-2
CSVDNRIDYGYTF
TGCAGCGTGGACAACAGGATCGACTATGGCTACACCTTC
>.|TRBV6-2/TRBV6-3|.|TRBJ2-2
CATGTSNTGELFF
TGTGCCACCGGGACGTCGAACACCGGGGAGCTGTTTTTT
>once|TRBV7-2|TRBD2|TRBJ2-1
CASSSDLAVNEQFF
TGTGCCAGCAGCTCGGACCTAGCGGTGAATGAGCAGTTCTTC
>medium-sized|TRBV7-8|.|TRBJ2-6
CASSLVGSGANVLTF
TGTGCCAGCAGCTTGGTCGGCTCTGGGGCCAACGTCCTGACTTTC
>many|TRBV10-3|.|TRBJ2-7
CAISDGSDYEQYF
TGTGCCATCAGTGATGGGTCAGACTACGAGCAGTACTTC
>medium-sized|TRBV7-8|.|TRBJ2-5
CASSFDSEEAQYF
TGTGCCAGCAGCTTTGATTCAGAGGAAGCCCAGTACTTC
>medium-sized|TRBV6-5|.|TRBJ1-1
CASSSPGEGKAFF
TGTGCCAGCAGTTCGCCCGGGGAGGGGAAAGCTTTCTTT
>many|TRBV7-2|.|TRBJ2-2
CASSVTSGANTGELFF
TGTGCCAGCAGCGTAACTTCTGGGGCGAACACCGGGGAGCTTTTTTTT
>many|TRBV29-1|.|TRBJ2-7
CSFRTEYEQYF
TGCAGCTTTCGGACAGAGTACGAGCAGTACTTC
>medium-sized|TRBV12-3/TRBV12-4|.|TRBJ2-3
CASSFRAPRGTDTQYF
TGTGCCAGCAGTTTTCGGGCCCCGCGGGGCACAGATACGCAGTATTTT
>medium-sized|TRBV7-2|TRBD2|TRBJ2-5
CASSFSSGVLQETQYF
TGTGCCAGCAGCTTCTCCAGCGGGGTTCTTCAAGAGACCCAGTACTTC
>medium-sized|TRBV18|.|TRBJ2-6
CASSPAVSGANVLTF
TGTGCCAGCTCACCAGCAGTCTCTGGGGCCAACGTCCTGACTTTC
>many|TRBV29-1|.|TRBJ2-5
CSARREEKTQYF
TGCAGCGCTCGCAGGGAGGAGAAGACCCAGTACTTC
>many|TRBV10-2|.|TRBJ2-5
CASSEEGGRKETQYF
TGCGCCAGCAGTGAGGAGGGAGGCCGCAAAGAGACCCAGTACTTC
>many|TRBV7-9|.|TRBJ1-1
CASSRPWAGVGEAFF
TGTGCCAGCAGCCGCCCGTGGGCAGGGGTAGGTGAAGCTTTCTTT
>many|TRBV19|TRBD2|TRBJ2-1
CASSPRGLADRGNEQFF
TGTGCCAGTAGTCCCCGGGGACTAGCGGACCGCGGGAATGAGCAGTTCTTC
>many|TRBV7-9|.|TRBJ2-6
CASSPIYRPGANVLTF
TGTGCCAGCAGCCCCATTTATAGACCTGGGGCCAACGTCCTGACTTTC
>.|TRBV20-1|TRBD1|TRBJ1-6
CSAMDRGRLNYSPLHF
TGCAGTGCGATGGACAGGGGGCGATTAAATTACTCACCCCTCCACTTT
>many|TRBV6-2/TRBV6-3|.|TRBJ2-4
CASRAQDRPLAKNIQYF
TGTGCCAGCAGAGCTCAGGACAGACCTTTGGCCAAAAACATTCAGTACTTC
>medium-sized|TRBV5-1|.|TRBJ2-3
CASRDSYTDTQYF
TGCGCCAGCCGCGACAGCTACACAGATACGCAGTATTTT
>medium-sized|TRBV18|TRBD1|TRBJ1-4
CASSPPLGQPNEKLFF
TGTGCCAGCTCACCACCTCTGGGACAGCCTAATGAAAAACTGTTTTTT
>medium-sized|TRBV3-1|TRBD1|TRBJ1-2
CASSQRQGLYGYTF
TGTGCCAGCAGCCAGCGACAGGGGCTCTATGGCTACACCTTC
>few|TRBV12-3/TRBV12-4|.|TRBJ2-1
CASTDQEVDEQFF
TGTGCCAGCACAGACCAGGAGGTGGATGAGCAGTTCTTC
>medium-sized|TRBV2|TRBD2|TRBJ2-1
CASHTGTSGRAAGNEQFF
TGTGCCAGTCATACTGGGACTAGCGGGAGGGCCGCCGGGAATGAGCAGTTCTTC
>.|TRBV18|TRBD2|TRBJ2-5
CASSPAAGVQETQYF
TGTGCCAGCTCACCTGCGGCGGGAGTCCAAGAGACCCAGTACTTC
>medium-sized|TRBV5-1|.|TRBJ2-2
CASSLAGGNTGELFF
TGCGCCAGCAGCTTGGCGGGGGGCAACACCGGGGAGCTGTTTTTT
>.|TRBV4-1|.|TRBJ1-5
CASSQEQGTGNQPQHF
TGCGCCAGCAGCCAAGAGCAGGGAACGGGCAATCAGCCCCAGCATTTT
>few|TRBV20-1|TRBD2|TRBJ2-5
CSQQRGGRETQYF
TGCAGTCAACAGCGGGGGGGCCGGGAGACCCAGTACTTC
>.|TRBV6-2/TRBV6-3|TRBD2|TRBJ2-1
CATTSGSYNEQFF
TGTGCCACCACTAGCGGTTCCTACAATGAGCAGTTCTTC